These 21 T cell receptor beta chains were all obtained from the same sample, sequenced in a study of blood T cells in healthy people across ages. A second PCR of 7 to 11 cycles used a sample-barcoded 5' primer and a J-beta primer mix. TCRdb re-called the 5' RACE reads through MiXCR, storing one row per CDR3 protein. Among around 800,000 distinct CDR3 sequences listed, 40% to 50% were seen once. Material for sequencing was blood. These receptors were taken from a man in his 60s in good health.

The CDR3 here is CASTGTSGAQETQYF. The CDR3 nucleotides are TGTGCCAGCACGGGGACTAGCGGGGCCCAAGAGACCCAGTACTTC. The chain links TRBV6-8 to TRBJ2-5; 13 bases fit TRBD2. In germline, CDR1 is MNHGY, CDR2 SAAAGT. Trimming at V came to 7 bases and at J to 1 base, leaving 3 bases not matched to a gene. This CDR3 has 15 residues.

The rearrangement joins TRBV12-3 or TRBV12-4 to TRBJ1-5; possibly TRBD1 for D (5 bases). V was shortened by 5 bases and J by 10 bases, with 15 bases between the two germline ends. The CDR3 sequence is 13 residues long. The CDR3 DNA is TGTGCCAGCAGTGTAGGGACGGCGGATCCCCAGCATTTT. It yields the protein CASSVGTADPQHF.

This chain links TRBV25-1 with TRBJ2-6; 9 bases are shared with TRBD1. CDR3 length: 17 residues. The V segment lost 3 bases and the J segment 2 bases; nucleotides outside the gene matches: 5. Germline assignment: CDR1 MGHDK and CDR2 SYGVNS. The CDR3 loop reads CASSETGGTTGANVLTF. The DNA for the CDR3 is TGTGCCAGCAGTGAGACAGGGGGTACGACTGGGGCCAACGTCCTGACTTTC.

This clonotype was counted once. The rearrangement uses TRBV9 and TRBJ1-2; a weak D match, TRBD1 (6 bases). Germline V gene data show CDR1 as SGDLS and CDR2 as YYNGEE. The CDR3 runs to 17 residues. V shed 4 bases and J shed 6 bases, with 25 bases lying between them. This chain's CDR3 is CASSPTQTRGSVDGYTF. DNA for the CDR3: TGTGCCAGCAGCCCCACTCAGACCAGGGGCTCGGTCGATGGCTACACCTTC.

The chain carries TRBV4-3 and TRBJ1-2; TRBD1 might be the D (5 bases). V was shortened by 0 bases and J by 0 bases, with 11 bases between the two germline ends. The length of the CDR3 is 16 residues. Germline V CDR1 and CDR2: LGHNA, YSLEER. CDR3 bases: TGCGCCAGCAGCCAAGATGAAGACAGTACTAACTATGGCTACACCTTC. It is translated as CASSQDEDSTNYGYTF.

This clonotype was seen a handful of times. This chain links TRBV7-9 with TRBJ1-2; D may be TRBD1 (5 bases). This CDR3 comprises 14 residues. Germline V gene lookup returns CDR1 SEHNR and CDR2 FQNEAQ (reference sequence). The V and J ends lost 1 base and 7 bases respectively, with 13 bases between them. CDR3 bases: TGTGCCAGCAGCTTAGAGGGGCCCAGGTCTGGCTACACCTTC. It is translated as CASSLEGPRSGYTF.

V and J are TRBV20-1 and TRBJ2-7, with D tentatively TRBD2 (6 bases). The CDR3 contains 14 residues. V was pared by 2 bases and J by 2 bases, with 13 bases between. Germline V gene sequence: CDR1 DFQATT, CDR2 SNEGSKA (reference sequence). In DNA, the CDR3 is TGCAGTGCTAGAAGGACTACGAATACCTACGAGCAGTACTTC. Translated: CSARRTTNTYEQYF.

CDR3 in DNA: TGTGCCAGCAGACAGACAGGGGAGTTCTACGAGCAGTACTTC. This encodes CASRQTGEFYEQYF. The V call is TRBV25-1, the J call TRBJ2-7, with 8 nucleotides matching TRBD1. The CDR3 covers 14 residues. The J segment lost 3 bases and the V segment lost 6 bases, leaving 7 bases of the junction unmatched. CDR1 and CDR2 from the germline V gene are MGHDK and SYGVNS.

This rearrangement joins TRBV20-1 to TRBJ2-7; D may match TRBD1 or TRBD2 (6 bases each). With 6 bases removed from V and 7 bases from J, the gap between germline ends came to 16 bases. CDR1 and CDR2 from the germline V gene are DFQATT and SNEGSKA (reference sequence). CDR3 length: 12 amino acids. The DNA of the CDR3 is TGCAGTGCAACCGGAGGGGGACATGAGCAGTACTTC. It encodes CSATGGGHEQYF.

This chain connects TRBV13 to TRBJ2-1; D tentatively reads TRBD1 or TRBD2 (5 bases each). This CDR3 comprises 13 residues. V was shortened by 10 bases and J by 8 bases, with 18 bases between the two germline ends. Germline CDR1 and CDR2: PRHDT and FYEKMQ (reference sequence). The CDR3 loop is CATTRVGDHEQFF. The CDR3 DNA reads as TGTGCCACAACCCGGGTGGGGGATCATGAGCAGTTCTTC.

This clonotype was observed a handful of times. The gene calls are TRBV6-5 and TRBJ2-1; D is unclear. Germline loops: CDR1 MNHEY, CDR2 SVGAGI. The CDR3 runs to 16 residues. V lost 0 bases to trimming and J lost 0 bases, with 9 bases between them. In DNA form, the CDR3 reads TGTGCCAGCAGTTACTCCGGCTTTAGCTCCTACAATGAGCAGTTCTTC. Translating gives CASSYSGFSSYNEQFF.

As for this clonotype: The junction does not match germline at one end; this may be a read error. The chain couples TRBV6-5 to TRBJ2-7, with a tentative D call TRBD2 (6 bases). This CDR3 is 12 amino acids long. Germline V gene data show CDR1 as MNHEY and CDR2 as SVGAGI. CDR3 sequence: CAGSPGGYEQYF. CDR3 nucleotide sequence: TGTGCCGGCAGTCCCGGGGGCTACGAGCAGTACTTC.

This clonotype has more than one count but fewer than ten. The rearrangement links TRBV28 to TRBJ2-7; possible D gene TRBD2, 5 bases. V lost 6 bases, J lost 4 bases, and 13 bases lay in between. The CDR3 extends over 13 amino acids. From germline, CDR1 is MDHEN and CDR2 SYDVKM. This CDR3 reads CASRHKRDYEQYF. CDR3 bases: TGTGCCAGCAGACACAAACGGGATTACGAGCAGTACTTC.

In its sample, this clonotype was seen a few times. The genes are TRBV7-6 and TRBJ2-5; 7 bases are shared with TRBD2. CDR1 and CDR2 from the germline V gene are SGHVS and FNYEAQ. The CDR3 runs to 14 residues. After removal of 7 bases from V and 3 bases from J, the junction contained 8 bases not matched to a gene. CDR3 sequence reads: CASTRMGREETQYF. CDR3 DNA sequence: TGTGCCAGCACCCGTATGGGGAGGGAAGAGACCCAGTACTTC.

V gene TRBV3-1 combines with J gene TRBJ2-2; D uncertain. V gave up 3 bases and J gave up 0 bases, with 11 bases separating them. CDR1 and CDR2 from the germline V gene are LGHDT and YNNKEL (reference sequence). This CDR3 has 16 residues. CDR3 in DNA: TGTGCCAGCAGCCATAACCCCGGACCGAACACCGGGGAGCTGTTTTTT. Protein: CASSHNPGPNTGELFF.

The table lists this clonotype with a few counts. This chain links TRBV20-1 with TRBJ2-5; unclear D gene. This CDR3 has 15 amino acids. V lost 3 bases and J lost 1, with 15 bases in between. Germline CDR1 reads DFQATT; CDR2 reads SNEGSKA (reference sequence). CDR3 bases: TGCAGTGCTAGGGAGAGGAAAGGGTTCCAAGAGACCCAGTACTTC. Translating it yields CSARERKGFQETQYF.

The V call is TRBV13, the J call TRBJ2-2, with 14 bases that match TRBD2. This CDR3 has 18 amino acids. With V trimmed by 4 bases and J by 3 bases, 7 bases remained unmatched. Germline-derived CDR1 and CDR2 are PRHDT and FYEKMQ (reference sequence). The CDR3 here is CASSSSGLAGAYTGELFF. The CDR3 bases are TGTGCCAGCAGCTCGTCGGGACTAGCGGGGGCGTACACCGGGGAGCTGTTTTTT.

Notes on this clonotype: This may come from a read error, since a much larger clone is one base off. The chain uses TRBV20-1 and TRBJ2-7, with D possibly matching TRBD2 (6 bases). The germline V gene encodes CDR1 DFQATT and CDR2 SNEGSKA (reference sequence). This CDR3 is 13 amino acids long. The CDR3 here is CSARGDSFLERYF. Here the CDR3 DNA reads TGCAGTGCTAGGGGGGACTCGTTCCTGGAGCGGTACTTC.

The CDR3 nucleotides are TGTGCCACCAGCAGAGATGGGGCGGGGAATCAGCCCCAGCATTTT. Translating it yields CATSRDGAGNQPQHF. This rearrangement joins TRBV15 to TRBJ1-5; TRBD1 is a possible D gene (5 bases). This CDR3 region has 15 residues. V shed 0 bases and J shed 4 bases, with 10 bases lying between them. Germline V CDR1 and CDR2: LNHNV, YYDKDF (reference sequence).

The sample holds a few counts of this clonotype. The V and J genes are TRBV7-2 and TRBJ2-1; perhaps TRBD2 as D (6 bases). This CDR3 comprises 15 residues. Germline lookup yields CDR1 SGHTA and CDR2 FQGNSA. The V and J ends lost 6 bases and 4 bases respectively, with 16 bases between them. Here the CDR3 reads CASRRRGLKYNEQFF. CDR3 coding DNA: TGTGCCAGCAGACGCCGTGGACTAAAGTACAATGAGCAGTTCTTC.

J is TRBJ1-2 and V is TRBV29-1; no reliable D call. The CDR3 consists of 13 residues. V lost 0 bases and J lost 4, with 9 bases in between. Germline CDR1 and CDR2: SQVTM and ANQGSEA. CDR3 protein: CSVEEPQLYGYTF. The CDR3 DNA follows: TGCAGCGTTGAAGAACCACAGCTCTATGGCTACACCTTC.